The clone carrying this TCR beta chain appeared once. Deletions cut 8 bases from V and 1 base from J, with 8 bases between. The CDR3 has 12 residues. The data originate from a study of blood T cell repertoires in COVID-19. Assay used: immunoSEQ multiplex PCR; TCRdb lists only in-frame clones, some missing. The profile shows around 450,000 clones, nearly 90% of them singletons. V usage is TRBV12-3 or TRBV12-4 and J usage is TRBJ1-1; D possibly corresponds to TRBD1 (5 bases). The clonotype originates from a young woman with acute COVID-19. The source material was PBMCs or T cells enriched from blood (not recorded which). Here the CDR3 reads CASGQGNTEAFF. CDR3 bases: TGTGCCAGCGGGCAGGGGAACACTGAAGCTTTCTTT.